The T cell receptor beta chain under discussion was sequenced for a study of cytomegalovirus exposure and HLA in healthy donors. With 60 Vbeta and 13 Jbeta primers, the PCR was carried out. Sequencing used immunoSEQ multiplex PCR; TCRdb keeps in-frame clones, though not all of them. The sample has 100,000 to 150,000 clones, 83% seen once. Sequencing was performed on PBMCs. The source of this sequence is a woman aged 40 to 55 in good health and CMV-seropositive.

The CDR3 here is CASSVRTGGDGELFF. DNA for the CDR3: TGTGCCAGCAGCGTCCGGACAGGGGGCGACGGGGAGCTGTTTTTT. The J gene is TRBJ2-2, the V gene TRBV9; TRBD1 matches at 11 bases. The CDR3 sequence is 15 residues long. V was clipped by 2 bases and J by 7 bases; unmatched bases: 4. Germline V CDR1 and CDR2: SGDLS, YYNGEE.